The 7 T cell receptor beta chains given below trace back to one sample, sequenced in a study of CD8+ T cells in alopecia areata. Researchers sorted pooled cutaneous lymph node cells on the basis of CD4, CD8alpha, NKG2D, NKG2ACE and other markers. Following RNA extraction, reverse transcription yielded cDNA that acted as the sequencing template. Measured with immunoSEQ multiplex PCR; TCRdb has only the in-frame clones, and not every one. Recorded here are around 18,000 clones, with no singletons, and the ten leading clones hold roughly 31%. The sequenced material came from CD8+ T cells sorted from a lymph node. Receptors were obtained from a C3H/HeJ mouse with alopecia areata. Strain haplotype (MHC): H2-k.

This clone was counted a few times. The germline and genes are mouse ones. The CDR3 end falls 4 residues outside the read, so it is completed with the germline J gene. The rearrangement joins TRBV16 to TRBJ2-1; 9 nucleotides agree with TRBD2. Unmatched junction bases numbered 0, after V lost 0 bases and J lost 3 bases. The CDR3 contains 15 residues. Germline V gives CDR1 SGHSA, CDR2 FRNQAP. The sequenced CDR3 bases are TGTGCAAGCAGCTTAGACTGGGGGGGCTATGCT. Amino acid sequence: CASSLDWGGYA. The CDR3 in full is CASSLDWGGYAEQFF. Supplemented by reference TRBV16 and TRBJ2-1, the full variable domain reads NAGVIQTPRHKVTGKGQEATLWCEPISGHSAVFWYRQTIVQGLEFLTYFRNQAPIDDSGMPKERFSAQMPNQSHSTLKIQSTQPQDSAVYLCASSLDWGGYAEQFFGPGTRLTVL.

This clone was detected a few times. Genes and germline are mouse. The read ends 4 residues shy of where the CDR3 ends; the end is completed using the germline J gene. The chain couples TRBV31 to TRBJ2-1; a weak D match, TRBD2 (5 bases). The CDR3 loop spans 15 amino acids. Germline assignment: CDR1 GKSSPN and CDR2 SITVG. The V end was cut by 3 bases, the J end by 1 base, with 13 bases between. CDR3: CAWSPSWANYAEQFF. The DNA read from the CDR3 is TGTGCCTGGAGCCCTTCCTGGGCCAACTATGCT. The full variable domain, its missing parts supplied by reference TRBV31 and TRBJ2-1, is AQTIHQWPVAEIKAVGSPLSLGCTIKGKSSPNLYWYWQATGGTLQQLFYSITVGQVESVVQLNLSASRPKDDQFILSTEKLLLSHSGFYLCAWSPSWANYAEQFFGPGTRLTVL.

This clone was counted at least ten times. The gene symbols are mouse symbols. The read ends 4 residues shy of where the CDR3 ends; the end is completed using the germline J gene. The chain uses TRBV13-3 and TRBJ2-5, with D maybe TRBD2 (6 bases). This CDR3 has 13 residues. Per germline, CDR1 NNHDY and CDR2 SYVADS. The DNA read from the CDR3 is TGTGCCAGCAGTGAGGGGGGAGGGGAC. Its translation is CASSEGGGD. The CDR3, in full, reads CASSEGGGDTQYF.

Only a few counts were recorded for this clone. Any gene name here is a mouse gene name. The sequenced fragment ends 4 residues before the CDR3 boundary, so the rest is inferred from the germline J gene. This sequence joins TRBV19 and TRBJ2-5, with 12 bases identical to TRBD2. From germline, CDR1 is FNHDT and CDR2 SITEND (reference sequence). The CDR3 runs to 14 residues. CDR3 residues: CASSPDWGGDTQYF. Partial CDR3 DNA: TGTGCCAGCAGTCCGGACTGGGGGGGAGAC.

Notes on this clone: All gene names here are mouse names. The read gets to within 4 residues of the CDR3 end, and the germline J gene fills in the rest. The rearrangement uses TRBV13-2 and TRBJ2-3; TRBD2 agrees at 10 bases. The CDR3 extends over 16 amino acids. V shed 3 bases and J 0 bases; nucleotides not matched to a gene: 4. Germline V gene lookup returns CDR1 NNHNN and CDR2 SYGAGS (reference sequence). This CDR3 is CASGGTGGTSAETLYF. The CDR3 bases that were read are TGTGCCAGCGGTGGGACTGGGGGAACTAGTGCAGAA.

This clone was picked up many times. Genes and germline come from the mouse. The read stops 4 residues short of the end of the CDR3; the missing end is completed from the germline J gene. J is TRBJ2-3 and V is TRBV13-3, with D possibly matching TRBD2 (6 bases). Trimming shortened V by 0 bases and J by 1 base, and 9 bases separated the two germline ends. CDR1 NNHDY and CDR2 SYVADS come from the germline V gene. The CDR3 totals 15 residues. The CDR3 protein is CASSDALGGAETLYF. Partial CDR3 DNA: TGTGCCAGCAGTGATGCATTGGGGGGTGCAGAA.

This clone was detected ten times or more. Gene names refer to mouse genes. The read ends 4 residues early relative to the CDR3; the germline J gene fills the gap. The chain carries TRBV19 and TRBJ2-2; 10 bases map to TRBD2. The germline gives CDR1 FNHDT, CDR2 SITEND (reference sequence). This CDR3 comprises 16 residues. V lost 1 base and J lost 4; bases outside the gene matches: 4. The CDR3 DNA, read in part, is TGTGCCAGCAGTATATCTGGGGGGGCGGCCACCGGG. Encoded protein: CASSISGGAATG. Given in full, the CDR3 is CASSISGGAATGQLYF. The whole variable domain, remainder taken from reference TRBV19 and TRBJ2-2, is GGIITQTPKFLIGQEGQKLTLKCQQNFNHDTMYWYRQDSGKGLRLIYYSITENDLQKGDLSEGYDASREKKSSFSLTVTSAQKNEMAVFLCASSISGGAATGQLYFGEGSKLTVL.